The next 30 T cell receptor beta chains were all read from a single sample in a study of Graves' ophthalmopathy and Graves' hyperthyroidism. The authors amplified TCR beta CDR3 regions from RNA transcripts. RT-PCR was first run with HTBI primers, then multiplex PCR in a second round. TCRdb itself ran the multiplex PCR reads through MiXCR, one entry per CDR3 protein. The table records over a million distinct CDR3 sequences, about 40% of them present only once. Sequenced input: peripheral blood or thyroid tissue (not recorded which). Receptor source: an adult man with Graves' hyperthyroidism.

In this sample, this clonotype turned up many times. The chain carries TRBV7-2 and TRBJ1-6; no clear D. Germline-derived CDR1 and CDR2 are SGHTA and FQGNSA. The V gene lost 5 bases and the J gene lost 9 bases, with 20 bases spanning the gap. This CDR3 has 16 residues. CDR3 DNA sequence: TGTGCCAGCAGCCCAAGACCGGTCCTCGGGTCTTCACCCCTCCACTTT. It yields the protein CASSPRPVLGSSPLHF.

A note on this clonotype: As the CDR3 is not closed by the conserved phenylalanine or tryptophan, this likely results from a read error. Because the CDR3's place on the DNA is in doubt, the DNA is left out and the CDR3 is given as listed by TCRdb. CDR3: CSVNGRGFS. This chain joins TRBV29-1 and TRBJ1-4; TRBD1, the table's D call, lacks a check against the DNA. The CDR3 is 9 amino acids long, termini counted. Germline CDR1 and CDR2: SQVTM and ANQGSEA.

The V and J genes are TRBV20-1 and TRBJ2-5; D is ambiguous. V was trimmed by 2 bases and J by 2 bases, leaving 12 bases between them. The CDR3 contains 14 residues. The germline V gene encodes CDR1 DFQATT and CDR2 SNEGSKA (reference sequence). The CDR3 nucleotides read TGCAGTGCTAGACATGAGCAGAAACAAGAGACCCAGTACTTC. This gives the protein CSARHEQKQETQYF.

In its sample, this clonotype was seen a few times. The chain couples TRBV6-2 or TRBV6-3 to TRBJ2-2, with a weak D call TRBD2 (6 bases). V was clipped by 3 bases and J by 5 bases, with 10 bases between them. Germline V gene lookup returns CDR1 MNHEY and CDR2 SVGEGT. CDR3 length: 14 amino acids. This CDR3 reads CASSYRGITGELFF. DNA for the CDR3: TGTGCCAGCAGTTATCGCGGGATAACCGGGGAGCTGTTTTTT.

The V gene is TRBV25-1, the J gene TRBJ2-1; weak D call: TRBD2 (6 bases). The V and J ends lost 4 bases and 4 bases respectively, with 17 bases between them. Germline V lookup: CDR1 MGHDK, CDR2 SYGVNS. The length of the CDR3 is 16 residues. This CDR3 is CASSVPGRDRYNEQFF. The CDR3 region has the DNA TGTGCCAGCAGTGTCCCGGGGCGGGACCGTTACAATGAGCAGTTCTTC.

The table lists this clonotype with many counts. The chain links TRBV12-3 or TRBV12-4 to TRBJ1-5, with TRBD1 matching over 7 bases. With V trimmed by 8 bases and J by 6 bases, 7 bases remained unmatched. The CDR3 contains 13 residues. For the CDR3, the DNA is TGTGCCAGCCGCTTAGGGGGCTTTCAGCCCCAGCATTTT. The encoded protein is CASRLGGFQPQHF.

CDR3 loop: CASSWPGRGELFF. DNA for the CDR3: TGTGCCAGCAGTTGGCCGGGTCGAGGGGAGCTGTTTTTT. The gene calls are TRBV12-3 or TRBV12-4 and TRBJ2-2; D not resolved. Trimming removed 4 bases from V and 8 bases from J, with 11 bases in between. This CDR3 is 13 amino acids long.

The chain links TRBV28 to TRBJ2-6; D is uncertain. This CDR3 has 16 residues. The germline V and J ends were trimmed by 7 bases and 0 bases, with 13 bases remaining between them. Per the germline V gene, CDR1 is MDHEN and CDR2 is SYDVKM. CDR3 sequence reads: CASKEQLNSGANVLTF. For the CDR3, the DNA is TGTGCCAGCAAGGAACAGTTAAACTCTGGGGCCAACGTCCTGACTTTC. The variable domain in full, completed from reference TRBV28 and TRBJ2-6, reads DVKVTQSSRYLVKRTGEKVFLECVQDMDHENMFWYRQDPGLGLRLIYFSYDVKMKEKGDIPEGYSVSREKKERFSLILESASTNQTSMYLCASKEQLNSGANVLTFGAGSRLTVL.

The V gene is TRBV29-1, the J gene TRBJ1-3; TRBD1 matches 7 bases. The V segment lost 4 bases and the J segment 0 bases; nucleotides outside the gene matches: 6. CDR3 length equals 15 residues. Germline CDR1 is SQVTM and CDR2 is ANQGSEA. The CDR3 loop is CSVGQGTSSGNTIYF. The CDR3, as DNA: TGCAGCGTTGGACAGGGAACGAGCTCTGGAAACACCATATATTTT.

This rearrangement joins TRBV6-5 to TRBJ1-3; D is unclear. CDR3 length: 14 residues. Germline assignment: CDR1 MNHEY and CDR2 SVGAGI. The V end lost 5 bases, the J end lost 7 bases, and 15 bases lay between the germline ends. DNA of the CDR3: TGTGCCAGCAGTGAGACGGAACTCGGGAACACCATATATTTT. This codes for CASSETELGNTIYF.

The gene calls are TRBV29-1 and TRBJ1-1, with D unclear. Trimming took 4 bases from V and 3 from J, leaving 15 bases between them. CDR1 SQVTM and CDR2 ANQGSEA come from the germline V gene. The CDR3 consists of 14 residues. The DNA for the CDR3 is TGCAGCGTTGTGGGCCCGCATTTTTACACTGAAGCTTTCTTT. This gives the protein CSVVGPHFYTEAFF.

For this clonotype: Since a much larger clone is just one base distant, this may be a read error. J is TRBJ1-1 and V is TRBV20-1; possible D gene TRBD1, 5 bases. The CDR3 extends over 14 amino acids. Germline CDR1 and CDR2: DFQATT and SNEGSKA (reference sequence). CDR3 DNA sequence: TGCAGTGCTAGAGGTCGGCAGGAGGACACTGAAGTTTTCTTT. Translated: CSARGRQEDTEVFF.

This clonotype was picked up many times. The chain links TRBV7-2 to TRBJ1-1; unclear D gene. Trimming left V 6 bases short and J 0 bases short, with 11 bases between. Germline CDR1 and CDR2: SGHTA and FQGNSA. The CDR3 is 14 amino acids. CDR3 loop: CASSLTSMNTEAFF. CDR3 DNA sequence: TGTGCCAGCAGTTTAACGTCCATGAACACTGAAGCTTTCTTT.

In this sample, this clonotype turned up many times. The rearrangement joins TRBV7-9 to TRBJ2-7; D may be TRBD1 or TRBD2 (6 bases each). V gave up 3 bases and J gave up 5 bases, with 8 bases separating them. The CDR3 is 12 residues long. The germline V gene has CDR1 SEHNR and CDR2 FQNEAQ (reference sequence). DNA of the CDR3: TGTGCCAGCAGCTTTGGGGGGCACGAGCAGTACTTC. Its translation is CASSFGGHEQYF.

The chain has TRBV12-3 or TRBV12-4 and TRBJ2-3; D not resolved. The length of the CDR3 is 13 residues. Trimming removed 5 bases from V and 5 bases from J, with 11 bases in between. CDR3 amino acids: CASSPPNLDTQYF. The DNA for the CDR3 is TGTGCCAGCAGTCCCCCAAACCTAGATACGCAGTATTTT.

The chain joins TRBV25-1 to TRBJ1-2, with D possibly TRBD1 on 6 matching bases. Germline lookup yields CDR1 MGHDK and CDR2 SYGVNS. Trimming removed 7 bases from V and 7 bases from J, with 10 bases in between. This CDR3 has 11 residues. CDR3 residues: CASMGGGGYTF. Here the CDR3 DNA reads TGTGCCAGCATGGGAGGGGGTGGCTACACCTTC.

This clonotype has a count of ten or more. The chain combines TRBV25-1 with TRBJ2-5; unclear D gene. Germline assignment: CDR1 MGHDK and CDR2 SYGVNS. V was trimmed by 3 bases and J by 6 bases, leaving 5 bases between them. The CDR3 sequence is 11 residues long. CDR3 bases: TGTGCCAGCAGTGATTCGAAGACCCAGTACTTC. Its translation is CASSDSKTQYF.

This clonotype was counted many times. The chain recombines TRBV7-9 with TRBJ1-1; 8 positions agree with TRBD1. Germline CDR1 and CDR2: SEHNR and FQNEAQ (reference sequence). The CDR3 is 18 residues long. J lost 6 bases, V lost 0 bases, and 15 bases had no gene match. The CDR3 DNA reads TGTGCCAGCAGCTTAGCGCGGGCAGGGGGCCATGGGACAGCTGAAGCTTTCTTT. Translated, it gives CASSLARAGGHGTAEAFF.

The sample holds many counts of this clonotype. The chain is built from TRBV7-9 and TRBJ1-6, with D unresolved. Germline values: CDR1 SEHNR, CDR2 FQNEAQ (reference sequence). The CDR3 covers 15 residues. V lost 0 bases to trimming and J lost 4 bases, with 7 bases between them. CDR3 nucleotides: TGTGCCAGCAGCTTAGCTACAGCTTATAATTCACCCCTCCACTTT. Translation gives CASSLATAYNSPLHF. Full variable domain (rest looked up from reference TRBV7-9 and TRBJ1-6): DTGVSQNPRHKITKRGQNVTFRCDPISEHNRLYWYRQTLGQGPEFLTYFQNEAQLEKSRLLSDRFSAERPKGSFSTLEIQRTEQGDSAMYLCASSLATAYNSPLHFGNGTRLTVT.

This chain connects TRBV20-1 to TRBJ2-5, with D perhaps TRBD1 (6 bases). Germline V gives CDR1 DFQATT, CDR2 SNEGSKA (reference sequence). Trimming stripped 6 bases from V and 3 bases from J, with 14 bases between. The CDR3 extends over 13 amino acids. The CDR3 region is CSAGGGYKETQYF. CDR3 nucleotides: TGCAGTGCAGGTGGGGGCTATAAAGAGACCCAGTACTTC.

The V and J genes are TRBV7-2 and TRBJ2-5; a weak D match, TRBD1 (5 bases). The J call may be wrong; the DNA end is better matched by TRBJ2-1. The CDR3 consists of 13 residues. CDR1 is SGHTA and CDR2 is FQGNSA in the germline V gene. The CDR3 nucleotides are TGTGCCAGCAGCTTAGTTCGAGCAGGGGAGCAGTTCTTC. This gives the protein CASSLVRAGEQFF.

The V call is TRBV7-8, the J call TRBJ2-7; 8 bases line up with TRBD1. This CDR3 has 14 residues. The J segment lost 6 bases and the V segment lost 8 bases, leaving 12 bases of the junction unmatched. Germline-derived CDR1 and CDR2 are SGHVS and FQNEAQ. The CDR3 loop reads CASRTGTGGREQYF. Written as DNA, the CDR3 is TGTGCCAGCCGAACCGGGACAGGAGGTCGCGAGCAGTACTTC.

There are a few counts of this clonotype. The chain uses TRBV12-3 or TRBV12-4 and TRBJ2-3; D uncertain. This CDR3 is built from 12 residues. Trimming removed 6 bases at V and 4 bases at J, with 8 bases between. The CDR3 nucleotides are TGTGCCAGCAGCCCCCGGGCAGATACGCAGTATTTT. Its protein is CASSPRADTQYF.

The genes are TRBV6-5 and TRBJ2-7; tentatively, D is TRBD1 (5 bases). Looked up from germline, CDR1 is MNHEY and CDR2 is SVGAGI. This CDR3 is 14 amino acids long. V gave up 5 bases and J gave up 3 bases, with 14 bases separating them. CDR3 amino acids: CASSLHQGIYEQYF. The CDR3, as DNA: TGTGCCAGCAGTCTGCACCAGGGTATCTACGAGCAGTACTTC.

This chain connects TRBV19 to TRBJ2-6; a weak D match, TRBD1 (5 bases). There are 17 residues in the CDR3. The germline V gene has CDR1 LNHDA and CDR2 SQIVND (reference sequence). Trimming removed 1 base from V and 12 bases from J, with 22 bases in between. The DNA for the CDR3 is TGTGCCAGTAGTATAGCGGACGGCTCTGGGGCCCCGAGCGTCCTGACTTTC. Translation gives CASSIADGSGAPSVLTF.

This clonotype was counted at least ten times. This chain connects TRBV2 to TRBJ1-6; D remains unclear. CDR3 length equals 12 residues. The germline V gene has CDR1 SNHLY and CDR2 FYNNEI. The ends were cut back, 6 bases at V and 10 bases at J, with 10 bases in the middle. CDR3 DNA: TGTGCCAGCAGCGATCAAAGCTCACCCCTCCACTTT. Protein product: CASSDQSSPLHF.

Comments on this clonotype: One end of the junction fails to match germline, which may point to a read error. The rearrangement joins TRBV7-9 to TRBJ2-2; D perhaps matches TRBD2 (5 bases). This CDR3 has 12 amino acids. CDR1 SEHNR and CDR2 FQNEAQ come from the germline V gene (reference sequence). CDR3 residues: CASSLEDRELFF. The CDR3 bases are TGTGCCAGCAGCTTAGAGGACCGGGAACTGTTTTTT.

The CDR3 region is CASTRAGPYEQYF. The CDR3 DNA sequence: TGTGCCAGCACCCGCGCGGGTCCCTACGAGCAGTACTTC. The chain joins TRBV9 to TRBJ2-7, with a tentative D call TRBD2 (5 bases). This CDR3 is built from 13 residues. Germline CDR1 SGDLS, CDR2 YYNGEE. Trimming took 6 bases from V and 2 from J, leaving 12 bases between them.

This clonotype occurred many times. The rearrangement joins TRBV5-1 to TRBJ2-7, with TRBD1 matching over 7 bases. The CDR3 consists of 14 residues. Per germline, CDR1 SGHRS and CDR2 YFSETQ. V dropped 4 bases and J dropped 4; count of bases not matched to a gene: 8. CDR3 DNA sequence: TGCGCCAGCAGCAGCCCGGACAGGAGGTACGAGCAGTACTTC. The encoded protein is CASSSPDRRYEQYF.

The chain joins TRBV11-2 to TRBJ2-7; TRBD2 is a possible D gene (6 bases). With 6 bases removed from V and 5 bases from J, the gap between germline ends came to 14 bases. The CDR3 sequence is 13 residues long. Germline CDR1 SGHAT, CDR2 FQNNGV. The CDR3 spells CASSYGSPDEQYF. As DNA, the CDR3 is TGTGCCAGCAGTTACGGGAGCCCCGACGAGCAGTACTTC.